These T cell receptor beta chains were read from a single sample in a study of response to subunit inactivated influenza vaccine. TCRdb re-analysed the RT-PCR reads in MiXCR, keeping a single row per CDR3 protein. The repertoire holds 650,000 to 800,000 distinct CDR3 sequences, with under 20% as singletons. The sequencing here drew on PBMCs from blood, taken 5 to 6 days after vaccination. These receptors originate from a man aged 50-60 years who received an inactivated influenza vaccine. Each CDR3 is given with its conserved first and last residue. D genes are given only for firm matches. Some rows have no size entry. The others give once, few or many, or a class for an expanded clone.

v_call: TRBV5-1; j_call: TRBJ1-2; clone_size: many; d_call: TRBD1; cdr3_aa: CASSPGTGSNYGYTF; cdr3_nt: TGCGCCAGCAGCCCCGGGACAGGTTCTAACTATGGCTACACCTTC
v_call: TRBV28; j_call: TRBJ1-2; clone_size: many; d_call: .; cdr3_aa: CASSLFTPGAYGYTF; cdr3_nt: TGTGCCAGCAGTTTATTTACCCCAGGGGCCTATGGCTACACCTTC
v_call: TRBV9; j_call: TRBJ2-6; clone_size: .; d_call: .; cdr3_aa: CASTPRGSGANVLTF; cdr3_nt: TGTGCCAGCACCCCGAGGGGGTCTGGGGCCAACGTCCTGACTTTC
v_call: TRBV11-1; j_call: TRBJ2-3; clone_size: .; d_call: .; cdr3_aa: CASSLARQASRWTDTQYF; cdr3_nt: TGTGCCAGCAGCTTAGCGCGTCAAGCTAGCCGGTGGACAGATACGCAGTATTTT
v_call: TRBV7-3; j_call: TRBJ2-5; clone_size: few; d_call: .; cdr3_aa: CASSFRGNPLETQYF; cdr3_nt: TGTGCCAGCAGCTTCAGGGGAAACCCTCTGGAGACCCAGTACTTC
v_call: TRBV5-1; j_call: TRBJ2-1; clone_size: .; d_call: .; cdr3_aa: CASSLASAFNEQFF; cdr3_nt: TGCGCCAGCAGCTTGGCGTCAGCCTTCAATGAGCAGTTCTTC
v_call: TRBV7-2; j_call: TRBJ1-5; clone_size: .; d_call: .; cdr3_aa: CASTHSSNQPQHF; cdr3_nt: TGTGCCAGCACCCACAGTAGCAATCAGCCCCAGCATTTT
v_call: TRBV15; j_call: TRBJ2-1; clone_size: few; d_call: TRBD2; cdr3_aa: CATSRGSGVHNEQFF; cdr3_nt: TGTGCCACCAGCAGAGGTAGCGGGGTCCACAATGAGCAGTTCTTC
v_call: TRBV20-1; j_call: TRBJ1-1; clone_size: few; d_call: .; cdr3_aa: CSARASGGGSSEAFF; cdr3_nt: TGCAGTGCTAGGGCGAGCGGAGGGGGTAGCTCTGAAGCTTTCTTT
v_call: TRBV4-3; j_call: TRBJ2-5; clone_size: few; d_call: .; cdr3_aa: CASSQELQGKETQYF; cdr3_nt: TGCGCCAGCAGCCAAGAGCTGCAGGGTAAAGAGACCCAGTACTTC
v_call: TRBV12-3/TRBV12-4; j_call: TRBJ2-7; clone_size: few; d_call: .; cdr3_aa: CASRLTLSYEQYF; cdr3_nt: TGTGCCAGCAGGCTTACACTCTCCTACGAGCAGTACTTC
v_call: TRBV20-1; j_call: TRBJ1-2; clone_size: .; d_call: .; cdr3_aa: CSARTGVVGYTF; cdr3_nt: TGCAGTGCTAGAACGGGGGTGGTGGGCTACACCTTC
v_call: TRBV7-6; j_call: TRBJ2-3; clone_size: many; d_call: .; cdr3_aa: CASSLMSDTQYF; cdr3_nt: TGTGCCAGCAGCTTAATGTCAGATACGCAGTATTTT
v_call: TRBV9; j_call: TRBJ2-3; clone_size: .; d_call: TRBD1; cdr3_aa: CASSPGTGAYTQYF; cdr3_nt: TGTGCCAGCAGCCCTGGGACAGGGGCATATACGCAGTATTTT
v_call: TRBV18; j_call: TRBJ2-2; clone_size: .; d_call: .; cdr3_aa: CASSPLKRTGELFF; cdr3_nt: TGTGCCAGCTCACCGCTGAAACGGACCGGGGAGCTGTTTTTT
v_call: TRBV29-1; j_call: TRBJ2-2; clone_size: few; d_call: TRBD1; cdr3_aa: CSGGQGTGELFF; cdr3_nt: TGCAGCGGGGGACAGGGTACCGGGGAGCTGTTTTTT
v_call: TRBV5-1; j_call: TRBJ2-1; clone_size: .; d_call: .; cdr3_aa: CASSLVRSLSYNEQFF; cdr3_nt: TGCGCCAGCAGCTTGGTGCGTAGCCTCTCCTACAATGAGCAGTTCTTC
v_call: TRBV5-1; j_call: TRBJ1-6; clone_size: .; d_call: .; cdr3_aa: CASSQDPESPLHF; cdr3_nt: TGCGCCAGCAGCCAGGACCCGGAGTCACCCCTCCACTTT
v_call: TRBV4-2; j_call: TRBJ1-5; clone_size: .; d_call: .; cdr3_aa: CASSQGVSVQEVQPQHF; cdr3_nt: TGTGCCAGCAGCCAAGGGGTATCGGTGCAGGAGGTGCAGCCCCAGCATTTT
v_call: TRBV7-9; j_call: TRBJ1-6; clone_size: many; d_call: TRBD1; cdr3_aa: CASRLEQGAPLHF; cdr3_nt: TGTGCCAGCAGACTCGAACAGGGGGCACCCCTCCACTTT
v_call: TRBV4-2; j_call: TRBJ2-3; clone_size: few; d_call: TRBD2; cdr3_aa: CASSQAQRGPTDTQYF; cdr3_nt: TGTGCCAGCAGCCAAGCCCAGCGGGGGCCCACAGATACGCAGTATTTT
v_call: TRBV4-3; j_call: TRBJ2-7; clone_size: .; d_call: .; cdr3_aa: CASSQGRESYEQYF; cdr3_nt: TGCGCCAGCAGCCAAGGAAGGGAGAGCTACGAGCAGTACTTC
v_call: TRBV4-2; j_call: TRBJ1-2; clone_size: .; d_call: .; cdr3_aa: CASSQGVTYGYTF; cdr3_nt: TGTGCCAGCAGCCAAGGGGTCACCTATGGCTACACCTTC
v_call: TRBV5-1; j_call: TRBJ2-5; clone_size: few; d_call: .; cdr3_aa: CASASQDIRETQYF; cdr3_nt: TGCGCCAGCGCGTCACAGGATATTAGGGAGACCCAGTACTTC
v_call: TRBV20-1; j_call: TRBJ2-5; clone_size: .; d_call: .; cdr3_aa: CSALLFQETQYF; cdr3_nt: TGCAGTGCTCTCTTATTCCAAGAGACCCAGTACTTC
v_call: TRBV20-1; j_call: TRBJ2-3; clone_size: .; d_call: TRBD2; cdr3_aa: CSANPVSGRAPDTQYF; cdr3_nt: TGCAGTGCTAACCCTGTCTCCGGGAGGGCCCCAGATACGCAGTATTTT
v_call: TRBV11-2; j_call: TRBJ2-1; clone_size: .; d_call: .; cdr3_aa: CASSLHSNEQFF; cdr3_nt: TGTGCCAGCAGCCTCCACAGTAATGAGCAGTTCTTC
v_call: TRBV11-2; j_call: TRBJ2-3; clone_size: .; d_call: .; cdr3_aa: CASSSAPSDTQYF; cdr3_nt: TGTGCCAGCAGCTCCGCACCCTCAGATACGCAGTATTTT
v_call: TRBV4-2; j_call: TRBJ2-2; clone_size: few; d_call: .; cdr3_aa: CASSQDIGNTGELFF; cdr3_nt: TGTGCCAGCAGCCAAGATATTGGGAACACCGGGGAGCTGTTTTTT
v_call: TRBV4-2; j_call: TRBJ2-2; clone_size: .; d_call: TRBD1; cdr3_aa: CASSPDGQGARSTGELFF; cdr3_nt: TGTGCCAGCAGCCCGGATGGACAGGGGGCGCGAAGCACCGGGGAGCTGTTTTTT
v_call: TRBV29-1; j_call: TRBJ2-1; clone_size: .; d_call: .; cdr3_aa: CSVDNLYEQFF; cdr3_nt: TGCAGCGTTGACAATCTTTATGAGCAGTTCTTC
v_call: TRBV25-1; j_call: TRBJ1-5; clone_size: .; d_call: .; cdr3_aa: CASSGPGNHQPQHF; cdr3_nt: TGTGCCAGCAGTGGGCCAGGGAATCATCAGCCCCAGCATTTT
v_call: TRBV6-5; j_call: TRBJ1-1; clone_size: .; d_call: .; cdr3_aa: CASSYGGIQRNTEAFF; cdr3_nt: TGTGCCAGCAGTTATGGGGGGATTCAAAGGAACACTGAAGCTTTCTTT
v_call: TRBV20-1; j_call: TRBJ2-7; clone_size: few; d_call: TRBD2; cdr3_aa: CSARDLGLAGANYEQYF; cdr3_nt: TGCAGTGCTAGAGATCTAGGACTAGCGGGGGCTAACTACGAGCAGTACTTC
v_call: TRBV10-3; j_call: TRBJ1-6; clone_size: few; d_call: TRBD1; cdr3_aa: CAAKPATGVDSPLHF; cdr3_nt: TGTGCCGCCAAACCGGCGACAGGGGTGGATTCACCCCTCCACTTT
v_call: TRBV6-6; j_call: TRBJ2-7; clone_size: .; d_call: TRBD1; cdr3_aa: CASTAGGSYEQYF; cdr3_nt: TGTGCCAGCACGGCAGGGGGCTCGTACGAGCAGTACTTC
v_call: TRBV6-5; j_call: TRBJ2-1; clone_size: .; d_call: TRBD1; cdr3_aa: CASSYVSTGYNEQFF; cdr3_nt: TGTGCCAGCAGTTACGTCTCGACAGGGTACAATGAGCAGTTCTTC
v_call: TRBV6-1; j_call: TRBJ2-1; clone_size: few; d_call: TRBD1; cdr3_aa: CASSPTGLSNNEQFF; cdr3_nt: TGTGCCAGCAGTCCGACAGGGCTGTCAAACAATGAGCAGTTCTTC
v_call: TRBV7-2; j_call: TRBJ2-3; clone_size: few; d_call: .; cdr3_aa: CASSRPLGTDTQYF; cdr3_nt: TGTGCCAGCAGCCGGCCGCTGGGCACAGATACGCAGTATTTT
v_call: TRBV5-6; j_call: TRBJ2-1; clone_size: few; d_call: TRBD2; cdr3_aa: CASSGGDQRGYNEQFF; cdr3_nt: TGTGCCAGCAGCGGGGGGGACCAGCGGGGGTACAATGAGCAGTTCTTC
v_call: TRBV28; j_call: TRBJ2-3; clone_size: .; d_call: .; cdr3_aa: CASTLTGSGTDTQYF; cdr3_nt: TGTGCCAGCACCCTCACGGGTTCAGGCACAGATACGCAGTATTTT
v_call: TRBV6-5; j_call: TRBJ2-3; clone_size: few; d_call: .; cdr3_aa: CASSYSPEATQYF; cdr3_nt: TGTGCCAGCAGTTACTCGCCCGAGGCTACGCAGTATTTT